Presented here are 14 T cell receptor beta chains from one specimen sequenced in a study of blood T cell repertoires in COVID-19. Assay used: immunoSEQ multiplex PCR; TCRdb lists only in-frame clones, some missing. The profile shows some 240,000 clones, roughly four fifths of them singletons. Sequencing was performed on peripheral blood. The receptors stem from a woman aged 55-75 years with active or convalescent COVID-19.

V is TRBV9 and J is TRBJ2-7, with 8 bases lining up with TRBD2. This CDR3 spans 16 amino acids. Germline V CDR1 and CDR2: SGDLS, YYNGEE. The V and J ends lost 2 bases and 4 bases, in that order; junction bases with no gene match: 11. In DNA form, the CDR3 reads TGTGCCAGCAGCGTCGGGCCCGGGACTAGTATGTACGAGCAGTACTTC. Translation: CASSVGPGTSMYEQYF. The full variable domain, rest sourced from reference TRBV9 and TRBJ2-7, is DSGVTQTPKHLITATGQRVTLRCSPRSGDLSVYWYQQSLDQGLQFLIQYYNGEERAKGNILERFSAQQFPDLHSELNLSSLELGDSALYFCASSVGPGTSMYEQYFGPGTRLTVT.

This chain connects TRBV5-1 to TRBJ1-1, with D unresolved. The V gene's germline CDR1 is SGHRS and CDR2 YFSETQ. The CDR3 is made up of 16 amino acids. The V and J ends lost 4 bases and 7 bases respectively, with 23 bases between them. This chain's CDR3 is CASSSRGQADGGEAFF. Written as DNA, the CDR3 is TGCGCCAGCAGCAGCCGAGGGCAGGCGGATGGTGGTGAAGCTTTCTTT.

The chain carries TRBV19 and TRBJ2-7; 9 bases are shared with TRBD1. The V gene's germline CDR1 is LNHDA and CDR2 SQIVND (reference sequence). The CDR3 covers 13 residues. After removal of 6 bases from V and 10 bases from J, the junction contained 10 bases not matched to a gene. The chain's CDR3 is CASSDWDRDEQYF. The CDR3 DNA reads TGTGCCAGTAGCGATTGGGACAGGGATGAACAGTACTTC.

V and J are TRBV6-1 and TRBJ1-3; 7 bases align to TRBD1. Germline V gene data show CDR1 as MNHNS and CDR2 as SASEGT. The CDR3 has 15 amino acids. V lost 1 base and J lost 8; bases outside the gene matches: 8. The CDR3 region has the DNA TGTGCCAGCAGTGAAGGGACAGGTCGGGGGCACACCATATATTTT. This gives the protein CASSEGTGRGHTIYF.

Only one count was recorded for this clone. CDR3 sequence reads: CATGQGQSHGNSPLHF. The CDR3 bases are TGTGCCACCGGACAGGGCCAATCCCATGGAAATTCACCCCTCCACTTT. The J gene is TRBJ1-6, the V gene TRBV10-3; 8 bases line up with TRBD1. The CDR3 has 16 amino acids. Germline V gene sequence: CDR1 ENHRY, CDR2 SYGVKD. Trimming cost V 10 bases and J 7 bases; bases outside gene matches: 15.

This chain links TRBV3-1 (or the pseudogene TRBV3-2) with TRBJ1-2; D unclear. The CDR3 covers 15 residues. Germline assignment: CDR1 LGHDT and CDR2 YNNKEL (reference sequence). The germline V and J ends were trimmed by 0 bases and 4 bases, with 12 bases remaining between them. CDR3: CASSQEPRVSYGYTF. The CDR3 DNA reads as TGTGCCAGCAGCCAAGAGCCGCGAGTGAGCTATGGCTACACCTTC.

The DNA of the CDR3 is TGCGCCAGCAGACGGGTGGGGAACACTGAAGCTTTCTTT. This gives the protein CASRRVGNTEAFF. The chain employs TRBV4-1 and TRBJ1-1, with D uncertain. V was cut by 6 bases and J by 1 base, with 9 bases left in between. The CDR3 length is 13 residues. Germline V gives CDR1 MGHRA, CDR2 YSYEKL.

The chain employs TRBV18 and TRBJ1-1; 8 bases are a match to TRBD1. The trim removed 8 bases at V and 3 bases at J, leaving 5 bases unmatched. CDR1 KGHSH and CDR2 LQKENI come from the germline V gene. The CDR3 covers 13 residues. CDR3 sequence: CASRQGADTEAFF. The DNA for the CDR3 is TGTGCCAGCCGCCAGGGGGCGGACACTGAAGCTTTCTTT. The full variable domain, its missing parts supplied by reference TRBV18 and TRBJ1-1, is NAGVMQNPRHLVRRRGQEARLRCSPMKGHSHVYWYRQLPEEGLKFMVYLQKENIIDESGMPKERFSAEFPKEGPSILRIQQVVRGDSAAYFCASRQGADTEAFFGQGTRLTVV.

The V and J genes are TRBV2 and TRBJ1-1; D unresolved. The germline gives CDR1 SNHLY, CDR2 FYNNEI. The CDR3 sequence is 14 residues long. The V and J ends lost 3 bases and 0 bases respectively, with 8 bases between them. The chain's CDR3 is CASSEQSVNTEAFF. CDR3 sequence (DNA): TGTGCCAGCAGTGAGCAAAGCGTGAACACTGAAGCTTTCTTT. Together with reference TRBV2 and TRBJ1-1, the CDR3 gives the full variable domain: EPEVTQTPSHQVTQMGQEVILRCVPISNHLYFYWYRQILGQKVEFLVSFYNNEISEKSEIFDDQFSVERPDGSNFTLKIRSTKLEDSAMYFCASSEQSVNTEAFFGQGTRLTVV.

The rearrangement links TRBV13 to TRBJ2-3; D possibly corresponds to TRBD1 (6 bases). Germline V gene lookup returns CDR1 PRHDT and CDR2 FYEKMQ (reference sequence). V lost 5 bases and J 4 bases, leaving 7 bases between the germline ends. The CDR3 runs to 12 residues. The CDR3 is CASSQGSDTQYF. CDR3 nucleotides: TGTGCCAGCAGCCAGGGGTCAGATACGCAGTATTTT. The full variable domain, completed using reference TRBV13 and TRBJ2-3, is AAGVIQSPRHLIKEKRETATLKCYPIPRHDTVYWYQQGPGQDPQFLISFYEKMQSDKGSIPDRFSAQQFSDYHSELNMSSLELGDSALYFCASSQGSDTQYFGPGTRLTVL.

The gene calls are TRBV4-1 and TRBJ2-7, with D possibly being TRBD1 (5 bases). Germline lookup yields CDR1 MGHRA and CDR2 YSYEKL. Trimming left V 1 base short and J 7 bases short, with 14 bases between. This CDR3 comprises 14 residues. The DNA of the CDR3 is TGCGCCAGCAGCCAAGTAGTCAGCCAGGGAGAGCAGTACTTC. Protein product: CASSQVVSQGEQYF.

This sequence joins TRBV7-9 and TRBJ1-3; TRBD1 matches 8 bases. With 5 bases clipped from V and 6 bases from J, the junction kept 12 bases outside the gene matches. The CDR3 contains 16 residues. The germline CDR1 and CDR2 sequences are SEHNR and FQNEAQ (reference sequence). CDR3 loop: CASSPQGRGRENTIYF. For the CDR3, the DNA is TGTGCCAGCAGCCCCCAGGGCAGGGGGCGAGAAAACACCATATATTTT.

The genes are TRBV4-1 and TRBJ1-1, with unresolved D. The CDR3 consists of 13 residues. Germline V gives CDR1 MGHRA, CDR2 YSYEKL. V lost 1 base and J 7 bases, leaving 10 bases between the germline ends. CDR3 residues: CASSQGPFFEAFF. For the CDR3, the DNA is TGCGCCAGCAGCCAAGGGCCCTTTTTTGAAGCTTTCTTT.

Comments on this clone: One end of the junction varies from germline; a read error may be responsible. The J gene is TRBJ2-5, the V gene TRBV7-2, with D perhaps TRBD1 (7 bases). Germline V CDR1 and CDR2: SGHTA, FQGNSA. The CDR3 has 15 amino acids. The CDR3 loop reads CASSSPGGLQETQYF. The DNA for the CDR3 is TGTGCCAGCAGCTCGCCAGGGGGACTCCAAGAAACCCAGTACTTC.